This T cell receptor beta chain was obtained from a study of CD8 T cells in cerebrospinal fluid in Alzheimer's disease (dated by TCRdb to between 2020 and 2021). Broadly, across the study: The study assessed CSF T cell clonal expansion with two single-cell approaches: plate-based nested PCR sequencing and droplet-based sequencing. The study examined whether cerebrospinal fluid from healthy elderly individuals and from patients with neurodegenerative disease contained clonally expanded T cells. The droplet-based CSF analysis comparing patients with controls included about ten healthy controls (roughly 11,000 cells) and about ten patients with MCI or Alzheimer's disease (around 9,700 cells). The CSF gene-expression analysis, which included patients with Parkinson's disease, covered a total of approximately 22 samples. Overall study results and their limits: In pooled data, a highly expanded clone (at least 3% of TCRs) occurred in 1 of 10 healthy subjects versus 4 of 6 Alzheimer's patients. Compared with controls, patients with MCI or Alzheimer's disease had a higher percentage of their CSF TCRs made up by the single largest clone. The EBV-specific clones were neither the most highly expanded clones nor enriched among patients. Only samples with detectable clones (roughly eleven healthy, 5 MCI, 5 AD, 6 PD) were included in the overall clonality comparison. It was cautioned by the authors that a causal link between EBV and Alzheimer's disease is not established by the detection of EBV-specific TCRs in CSF.

Patients with Parkinson's disease were included as a neurodegenerative disease comparison group, since earlier reports had described antigen-specific T cells in the blood of Parkinson's disease patients. Acute infectious disease was absent in all participants, and all participants were in good physical condition. Biomarkers including neurofilament, amyloid-beta and tau were used to confirm neurodegeneration in the patients. Live CSF cells for droplet-based sequencing were sorted with a live/dead marker. CSF was obtained by lumbar puncture, and immune cells were pelleted by centrifugation at 300g. Each CSF sample was checked for red blood cells, and any sample showing blood contamination was excluded. CSF cells were cryopreserved in freezing medium, frozen overnight at -80 degrees C, and subsequently stored in liquid nitrogen. Before analysis, CSF samples were kept in storage for less than seven months.

The library relied on 10x single-cell sequencing. CSF cells were profiled with 10X Genomics single-cell V(D)J and 5' gene-expression libraries. An Illumina NextSeq550 was used to sequence the CSF single-cell TCR libraries. Per the source publication's procedure: V(D)J reads were aligned to the vdj-GRCh38 alts ensemble 2.0.0 reference and processed with the Cell Ranger vdj pipeline. Cell barcodes sharing the same set of productive CDR3 nucleotide sequences were defined as clonotypes. Clonotype information was added to Seurat v3.0 gene-expression metadata to link clonality with transcriptional profiles. Exclusion was applied to CSF cells with more than 1,800 genes, more than 7,500 UMIs or more than 10% mitochondrial reads. To find TCRs with known antigen specificity, CDR3-beta sequences were matched against VDJdb. Only TCRs with complete alpha and beta chains were included in the network analysis of clone sharing, which used the R package qgraph. TCRdb reprocessed the reads and assigns one entry to each CDR3 protein sequence, leaving out DNA. The V and J calls shown here were made by TCRdb, not taken from the authors' results. This sample's records show 500 to 650 distinct CDR3 sequences. The biggest ten clones account for roughly 12% of the sample.

Going by frequency, this clonotype is large (0.1 to 1%); no count is logged. The specificity of this receptor is unknown. As encoded in the germline V gene, CDR1 is SGDLS while CDR2 is YYNGEE. From the cysteine up to the phenylalanine, the CDR3 has a length of 11 residues. The DNA sequence is not available. Sequencing input: cerebrospinal fluid. The chain was built from TRBV9 and TRBJ2-7; there is no DNA to check the TCRdb D call of TRBD1. The TCR originated in a human donor with Parkinson's disease. The CDR3 region: CASSRDLEQYF.